Below, 25 T cell receptor beta chains from the same sample are listed, as sequenced in a study of early T cells in non-severe SARS-CoV-2 infection. TCRdb re-called the 5' RACE reads through MiXCR, storing one row per CDR3 protein. The data hold 20,000 to 25,000 distinct CDR3 sequences, with roughly 4.8% observed a single time. The specimen sequenced was whole blood. The receptors originated from an adult who was a healthcare worker with PCR-confirmed SARS-CoV-2 infection or an uninfected control (not recorded which).

This clonotype has a count of ten or more. J is TRBJ2-7 and V is TRBV20-1, with no clear D. Germline V gives CDR1 DFQATT, CDR2 SNEGSKA (reference sequence). The CDR3 covers 11 residues. V was clipped by 3 bases and J by 4 bases, with 7 bases between them. The CDR3 region has the DNA TGCAGTGCTAGGAATGGGTACGAGCAGTACTTC. Residues: CSARNGYEQYF.

The V gene is TRBV20-1, the J gene TRBJ2-3, with D maybe TRBD2 (6 bases). With 0 bases removed from V and 2 bases from J, the gap between germline ends came to 12 bases. CDR3 length equals 15 residues. CDR1 and CDR2 (germline): DFQATT, SNEGSKA (reference sequence). The CDR3 sequence is CSARDPLAPTDTQYF. DNA for the CDR3: TGCAGTGCTAGAGACCCACTAGCCCCCACAGATACGCAGTATTTT.

The table lists this clonotype with many counts. The chain carries TRBV6-6 and TRBJ1-6; 7 bases are a match to TRBD1. This CDR3 comprises 15 residues. With 5 bases clipped from V and 8 bases from J, the junction kept 9 bases outside the gene matches. Germline V gene data show CDR1 as MNHNY and CDR2 as SVGAGI (reference sequence). The CDR3: CASSPSGGADSPLHF. The DNA for the CDR3 is TGTGCCAGCAGTCCCTCAGGGGGAGCAGATTCACCCCTCCACTTT.

This clonotype was seen many times. V usage is TRBV20-1 and J usage is TRBJ1-3; D remains ambiguous. Germline CDR1 reads DFQATT; CDR2 reads SNEGSKA (reference sequence). The CDR3 contains 13 residues. The V end lost 3 bases, the J end lost 4 bases, and 10 bases lay between the germline ends. CDR3 region: CSASPPPGNTIYF. As DNA, the CDR3 is TGCAGTGCTAGCCCACCTCCCGGAAACACCATATATTTT.

This clonotype came up many times. The chain joins TRBV20-1 to TRBJ1-2, with D hard to call. Germline V gene data show CDR1 as DFQATT and CDR2 as SNEGSKA (reference sequence). The length of the CDR3 is 13 residues. Trimming took 1 base from V and 4 from J, leaving 10 bases between them. CDR3 nucleotides: TGCAGTGCTAGAGTGGCCCGCACCTATGGCTACACCTTC. As protein: CSARVARTYGYTF.

This clonotype has a count of ten or more. The chain uses TRBV20-1 and TRBJ2-1; 10 positions agree with TRBD1. The CDR3 spans 16 residues. Germline CDR1 reads DFQATT; CDR2 reads SNEGSKA (reference sequence). V shed 1 base and J 0 bases; nucleotides not matched to a gene: 3. As DNA, the CDR3 is TGCAGTGCTAGAGTACGACAGGGGGCCTCCTACAATGAGCAGTTCTTC. Amino acids: CSARVRQGASYNEQFF.

This clonotype was recorded many times. V and J are TRBV7-9 and TRBJ2-3, with TRBD1 matching 10 bases. V trimming: 5 bases; J trimming: 3 bases; junction bases outside the gene matches: 11. The germline CDR1 and CDR2 sequences are SEHNR and FQNEAQ (reference sequence). The CDR3 has 17 amino acids. Here the CDR3 DNA reads TGTGCCAGCAGCCCGGGACAGGGGAAAGAGAGGACAGATACGCAGTATTTT. Translated: CASSPGQGKERTDTQYF.

This clonotype was seen repeatedly, ten times or more. The V call is TRBV24-1, the J call TRBJ2-2; TRBD1 matches at 7 bases. The CDR3 is 15 residues long. Germline V gives CDR1 KGHDR, CDR2 SFDVKD. The V gene end was trimmed by 4 bases and the J gene end by 3 bases; junction bases not matched to a gene: 4. CDR3 nucleotide sequence: TGTGCCACCAGTGAGACCGACAGGGACACCGGGGAGCTGTTTTTT. Encoded protein: CATSETDRDTGELFF.

This clonotype was detected many times. This chain joins TRBV11-1 and TRBJ2-7; tentatively, D is TRBD2 (6 bases). V gave up 1 base and J gave up 2 bases, with 12 bases separating them. The length of the CDR3 is 15 residues. Germline V gene sequence: CDR1 SGHAT, CDR2 FQDESV (reference sequence). CDR3 nucleotide sequence: TGTGCCAGCAGCTTAGATCCCGGCGGGACCTACGAGCAGTACTTC. The encoded protein is CASSLDPGGTYEQYF.

This clonotype was detected only a few times. V gene TRBV5-8 combines with J gene TRBJ2-7; 9 positions match TRBD1. Germline V gene lookup returns CDR1 SGHTS and CDR2 YDEGEE. There are 14 residues in the CDR3. The V gene end was trimmed by 3 bases and the J gene end by 1 base; junction bases not matched to a gene: 2. CDR3 in amino acids: CASSSGTGSYEQYF. CDR3 DNA sequence: TGTGCCAGCAGCTCCGGGACAGGGTCCTACGAGCAGTACTTC.

CDR3 bases: TGCGCCAGCAGCCAAGAAGGCTCCTGGGGGGAGACCCAGTACTTC. Its protein product is CASSQEGSWGETQYF. The chain carries TRBV4-1 and TRBJ2-5; D may correspond to TRBD1 or TRBD2 (5 bases each). Trimming shortened V by 0 bases and J by 5 bases, and 13 bases separated the two germline ends. CDR1 and CDR2 (germline): MGHRA, YSYEKL. CDR3 size: 15 residues.

This clonotype was counted many times. The gene calls are TRBV28 and TRBJ1-1; D not resolved. V was pared by 3 bases and J by 8 bases, with 10 bases between. The CDR3 is 12 residues long. The V gene's germline CDR1 is MDHEN and CDR2 SYDVKM. CDR3 bases: TGTGCCAGCAGTTTGTTCCGGACGGAAGCTTTCTTT. Its protein is CASSLFRTEAFF.

The genes are TRBV5-4 and TRBJ2-2; unclear D gene. Germline CDR1 is SGHNT and CDR2 is YYREEE (reference sequence). The CDR3 extends over 17 amino acids. V lost 4 bases and J 2 bases, leaving 18 bases between the germline ends. Written as DNA, the CDR3 is TGTGCCAGCAGCCTATCCCCGTGGCGGCATAACACCGGGGAGCTGTTTTTT. Encoded protein: CASSLSPWRHNTGELFF.

The chain employs TRBV7-9 and TRBJ2-1; D not resolved. Germline lookup yields CDR1 SEHNR and CDR2 FQNEAQ (reference sequence). This CDR3 has 13 residues. V lost 5 bases and J 4 bases, leaving 9 bases between the germline ends. The CDR3 DNA follows: TGTGCCAGCAGCGCCGATCAGTACAATGAGCAGTTCTTC. It specifies CASSADQYNEQFF.

This clonotype was detected many times. CDR3: CASSIGGRANYGYTF. CDR3 nucleotide sequence: TGTGCCAGTAGTATTGGGGGACGGGCGAACTATGGCTACACCTTC. V usage is TRBV19 and J usage is TRBJ1-2, with TRBD1 as a possible D gene (5 bases). The CDR3 loop spans 15 amino acids. Germline V CDR1 and CDR2: LNHDA, SQIVND (reference sequence). Trimming pared 3 bases from V and 2 bases from J, leaving 13 bases between. The full variable domain, with the rest looked up from reference TRBV19 and TRBJ1-2, is DGGITQSPKYLFRKEGQNVTLSCEQNLNHDAMYWYRQDPGQGLRLIYYSQIVNDFQKGDIAEGYSVSREKKESFPLTVTSAQKNPTAFYLCASSIGGRANYGYTFGSGTRLTVV.

The chain links TRBV6-6 to TRBJ1-2; 9 bases line up with TRBD1. Germline V gives CDR1 MNHNY, CDR2 SVGAGI (reference sequence). CDR3 size: 18 residues. V lost 0 bases, J lost 1 base, and 9 bases stayed unmatched. CDR3 DNA sequence: TGTGCCAGCAGTTACTCTCCCGTGACAGGGGGTATTAACTATGGCTACACCTTC. Residues: CASSYSPVTGGINYGYTF.

This clonotype was recorded many times. The rearrangement links TRBV20-1 to TRBJ1-1; D gene ambiguous. The germline V gene encodes CDR1 DFQATT and CDR2 SNEGSKA (reference sequence). This CDR3 has 13 residues. Deletions cut 3 bases from V and 1 base from J, with 9 bases between. In DNA, the CDR3 is TGCAGTGCTAGCTCCCCAGCGAACACTGAAGCTTTCTTT. This gives the protein CSASSPANTEAFF.

At least ten counts were recorded for this clonotype. The V call is TRBV7-9, the J call TRBJ1-2; the D gene is possibly TRBD1 (5 bases). This CDR3 is 14 amino acids long. Trimming stripped 3 bases from V and 4 bases from J, with 12 bases between. Germline CDR1 reads SEHNR; CDR2 reads FQNEAQ (reference sequence). CDR3 bases: TGTGCCAGCAGCTTTCAGACAGCCATCTATGGCTACACCTTC. It yields the protein CASSFQTAIYGYTF.

This clonotype occurred a few times. The rearrangement links TRBV7-9 to TRBJ2-1; 9 nucleotides line up with TRBD2. Unmatched junction bases numbered 11, after V lost 4 bases and J lost 7 bases. Germline V lookup: CDR1 SEHNR, CDR2 FQNEAQ (reference sequence). CDR3 length equals 16 residues. CDR3 region: CASSSPRIAGDNEQFF. The DNA of the CDR3 is TGTGCCAGCAGCTCCCCCCGTATAGCGGGAGATAATGAGCAGTTCTTC.

This clonotype was observed a handful of times. The genes are TRBV6-2 or TRBV6-3 and TRBJ1-6, with a tentative D call TRBD1 (6 bases). The V gene's germline CDR1 is MNHEY and CDR2 SVGEGT. The CDR3 spans 18 residues. Trimming removed 6 bases from V and 0 bases from J, with 18 bases in between. CDR3: CASSPPGQRSSYNSPLHF. The CDR3 nucleotides are TGTGCCAGCAGCCCCCCCGGACAGAGGAGCTCCTATAATTCACCCCTCCACTTT.

This clonotype was seen at least ten times. This chain joins TRBV7-2 and TRBJ1-2, with D possibly matching TRBD1 (6 bases). V lost 3 bases to trimming and J lost 4 bases, with 12 bases between them. The CDR3 runs 14 residues. Germline CDR1 reads SGHTA; CDR2 reads FQGNSA. CDR3 nucleotide sequence: TGTGCCAGCAGCTTGATAGGGGGTGGCTATGGCTACACCTTC. Protein: CASSLIGGGYGYTF.

At least ten counts were recorded for this clonotype. The chain joins TRBV4-1 to TRBJ1-3, with 7 positions matching TRBD1. The germline gives CDR1 MGHRA, CDR2 YSYEKL. The CDR3 runs 16 residues. With V trimmed by 2 bases and J by 1 base, 5 bases remained unmatched. The CDR3 DNA reads as TGCGCCAGCAGCCAACTAACAGGGGCGTCTGGAAACACCATATATTTT. Translating gives CASSQLTGASGNTIYF.

This clonotype was recorded many times. The genes are TRBV12-3 or TRBV12-4 and TRBJ1-2, with 7 bases matching TRBD1. The CDR3 length is 14 residues. The V and J ends lost 4 bases and 2 bases, in that order; junction bases with no gene match: 4. The CDR3, as DNA: TGTGCCAGCAGTTCCCAGGGGGGGAACTATGGCTACACCTTC. Amino acids: CASSSQGGNYGYTF.

This clonotype was observed many times. V gene TRBV27 combines with J gene TRBJ1-5, with a tentative D call TRBD1 (5 bases). Germline CDR1 and CDR2: MNHEY and SMNVEV (reference sequence). The CDR3 runs 15 residues. V gave up 5 bases and J gave up 1 base, with 12 bases separating them. In nucleotides, the CDR3 is TGTGCCAGCAGTGGGACGGGTTCCAGCAATCAGCCCCAGCATTTT. It is translated as CASSGTGSSNQPQHF.

At least ten counts were recorded for this clonotype. The genes are TRBV10-3 and TRBJ2-5; D is possibly TRBD2 (5 bases). Per germline, CDR1 ENHRY and CDR2 SYGVKD. This CDR3 region has 14 residues. With 3 bases removed from V and 5 bases from J, the gap between germline ends came to 13 bases. The CDR3 bases are TGTGCCATCAGTGACCACCCCGGGGTCGAGACCCAGTACTTC. This translates into CAISDHPGVETQYF.